Below, 13 T cell receptor beta chains from the same sample are listed, as sequenced in a study of OX40 agonist ivuxolimab in advanced cancers. The assay was immunoSEQ multiplex PCR, and TCRdb's table has in-frame clones only and misses some. In the table there are approximately 69,000 clones, approximately 82% of which are singletons. Material: CD4+ or CD8+ T cells sorted from blood, obtained in a trial of the OX40 agonist ivuxolimab. These receptors all come from an adult with an advanced solid tumor such as melanoma, head and neck, liver or kidney cancer.

V and J are TRBV28 and TRBJ2-7; D unresolved. Trimming removed 7 bases from V and 4 bases from J, with 14 bases in between. CDR3 length equals 13 residues. Germline V gene data show CDR1 as MDHEN and CDR2 as SYDVKM. The CDR3 protein is CASTLYPGYEQYF. For the CDR3, the DNA is TGTGCCAGCACCCTTTACCCGGGTTACGAGCAGTACTTC.

This chain connects TRBV25-1 to TRBJ1-2, with unresolved D. CDR3 size: 12 residues. V was shortened by 6 bases and J by 4 bases, with 9 bases between the two germline ends. Germline V gene data show CDR1 as MGHDK and CDR2 as SYGVNS. The CDR3 DNA reads as TGTGCCAGCAGGGCGGGGAGCTATGGCTACACCTTC. As protein: CASRAGSYGYTF.

The chain combines TRBV7-9 with TRBJ1-6; D is uncertain. The length of the CDR3 is 14 residues. The V end was cut by 5 bases, the J end by 3 bases, with 8 bases between. Germline values: CDR1 SEHNR, CDR2 FQNEAQ (reference sequence). The CDR3 coding sequence is TGTGCCAGCAGCCTATTGAACTATAATTCACCCCTCCACTTT. Its protein product is CASSLLNYNSPLHF. The entire variable domain, with the rest obtained from reference TRBV7-9 and TRBJ1-6, is as follows: DTGVSQNPRHKITKRGQNVTFRCDPISEHNRLYWYRQTLGQGPEFLTYFQNEAQLEKSRLLSDRFSAERPKGSFSTLEIQRTEQGDSAMYLCASSLLNYNSPLHFGNGTRLTVT.

This clone was observed a handful of times. DNA of the CDR3: TGTGCCAGCAGCGAAACAGGGGTCAATTCACCCCTCCACTTT. Its protein is CASSETGVNSPLHF. The gene calls are TRBV7-9 and TRBJ1-6; 7 nucleotides agree with TRBD1. The V gene end was trimmed by 5 bases and the J gene end by 7 bases; junction bases not matched to a gene: 5. The germline CDR1 and CDR2 sequences are SEHNR and FQNEAQ (reference sequence). The CDR3 has 14 amino acids.

V gene TRBV6-6 combines with J gene TRBJ1-1; 12 nucleotides agree with TRBD1. Germline V lookup: CDR1 MNHNY, CDR2 SVGAGI (reference sequence). CDR3 length equals 16 residues. J lost 0 bases, V lost 7 bases, and 6 bases had no gene match. The DNA of the CDR3 is TGTGCCAGCACAGGGACAGGGGGCTGGTTGAACACTGAAGCTTTCTTT. Its translation is CASTGTGGWLNTEAFF.

The V and J genes are TRBV5-6 and TRBJ2-3; 7 bases are a match to TRBD1. Germline loops: CDR1 SGHDT, CDR2 YYEEEE. V dropped 4 bases and J dropped 0; count of bases not matched to a gene: 17. This CDR3 spans 19 amino acids. CDR3: CASSAYRDSNLVSTDTQYF. DNA for the CDR3: TGTGCCAGCAGCGCGTATCGGGACAGTAACCTAGTTAGCACAGATACGCAGTATTTT. The full variable domain, its missing parts supplied by reference TRBV5-6 and TRBJ2-3, is DAGVTQSPTHLIKTRGQQVTLRCSPKSGHDTVSWYQQALGQGPQFIFQYYEEEERQRGNFPDRFSGHQFPNYSSELNVNALLLGDSALYLCASSAYRDSNLVSTDTQYFGPGTRLTVL.

The chain links TRBV29-1 to TRBJ1-2; D remains unclear. The CDR3 loop spans 12 amino acids. With 6 bases removed from V and 6 bases from J, the gap between germline ends came to 14 bases. The germline gives CDR1 SQVTM, CDR2 ANQGSEA. CDR3 amino acids: CSVFPSGDGYTF. In DNA, the CDR3 is TGCAGCGTGTTCCCCTCCGGGGATGGCTACACCTTC.

The V and J genes are TRBV19 and TRBJ1-2, with a weak D call TRBD1 (6 bases). The germline V and J ends were trimmed by 5 bases and 3 bases, with 13 bases remaining between them. CDR3 length equals 14 residues. The germline V gene encodes CDR1 LNHDA and CDR2 SQIVND (reference sequence). CDR3 nucleotide sequence: TGTGCCAGTAGTGTCTATGGGGGCGACTATGGCTACACCTTC. Amino acid sequence: CASSVYGGDYGYTF.

This chain links TRBV28 with TRBJ1-1; possibly TRBD1 for D (5 bases). Trimming pared 4 bases from V and 4 bases from J, leaving 7 bases between. The length of the CDR3 is 12 residues. Germline V CDR1 and CDR2: MDHEN, SYDVKM. CDR3 loop: CASSSGGTEAFF. The CDR3 bases are TGTGCCAGCAGTTCGGGGGGCACTGAAGCTTTCTTT.

The chain employs TRBV2 and TRBJ2-7; 7 positions agree with TRBD1. V shed 4 bases and J 0 bases; nucleotides not matched to a gene: 3. Per the germline V gene, CDR1 is SNHLY and CDR2 is FYNNEI. The CDR3 covers 14 residues. CDR3 protein: CASSARQGSYEQYF. The CDR3 DNA is TGTGCCAGCAGTGCCCGACAGGGCTCCTACGAGCAGTACTTC.

In its sample, this clone was seen a few times. The V call is TRBV2, the J call TRBJ1-5; D uncertain. Germline V gives CDR1 SNHLY, CDR2 FYNNEI. This CDR3 spans 14 amino acids. Trimming removed 5 bases from V and 4 bases from J, with 12 bases in between. The CDR3: CASSRQSENQPQHF. For the CDR3, the DNA is TGTGCCAGCAGTAGACAATCCGAAAATCAGCCCCAGCATTTT.

This clone came up once. CDR3 in amino acids: CASRKDYQAVYGYTF. The CDR3 DNA follows: TGTGCCAGCAGAAAGGACTACCAAGCGGTCTATGGCTACACCTTC. This rearrangement joins TRBV27 to TRBJ1-2; D remains ambiguous. CDR3 length: 15 amino acids. Germline-derived CDR1 and CDR2 are MNHEY and SMNVEV (reference sequence). V was clipped by 6 bases and J by 4 bases, with 18 bases between them.

This rearrangement joins TRBV2 to TRBJ1-6; tentative D call: TRBD1 (5 bases). V was shortened by 7 bases and J by 4 bases, with 17 bases between the two germline ends. The CDR3 runs to 16 residues. Germline assignment: CDR1 SNHLY and CDR2 FYNNEI. The CDR3: CASTLEGLRYNSPLHF. The DNA of the CDR3 is TGTGCCAGCACCCTCGAGGGGTTGAGGTATAATTCACCCCTCCACTTT.